A single sample gave rise to the 28 T cell receptor beta chains below, sequenced in a study of CD8+ T cells in alopecia areata. RNA, once extracted, was reverse transcribed into cDNA for use as the sequencing template. The assay was immunoSEQ multiplex PCR, and TCRdb's table has in-frame clones only and misses some. The table records over 95,000 clones, under 70% of them present only once. As for treatment: oral pan-JAK inhibitor, 5-10 mg twice daily. This sample comprised CD8+ T cells sorted from blood, obtained at week 4, from a patient treated with tofacitinib. The source is a human donor with alopecia areata.

This clone was observed once. The chain links TRBV7-2 to TRBJ1-2, with D unclear. This CDR3 comprises 12 residues. Trimming pared 5 bases from V and 8 bases from J, leaving 12 bases between. CDR1 and CDR2 from the germline V gene are SGHTA and FQGNSA. CDR3 region: CASSPDGSGYTF. The CDR3 DNA sequence: TGTGCCAGCAGCCCAGATGGGAGCGGCTACACCTTC. The whole variable domain, filled in from reference TRBV7-2 and TRBJ1-2, reads GAGVSQSPSNKVTEKGKDVELRCDPISGHTALYWYRQSLGQGLEFLIYFQGNSAPDKSGLPSDRFSAERTGGSVSTLTIQRTQQEDSAVYLCASSPDGSGYTFGSGTRLTVV.

The rearrangement links TRBV15 to TRBJ2-6, with a possible D match to TRBD1 (5 bases). CDR1 and CDR2 (germline): LNHNV, YYDKDF (reference sequence). Trimming left V 5 bases short and J 4 bases short, with 15 bases between. This CDR3 has 16 amino acids. The DNA for the CDR3 is TGTGCCACCAGCCGGTCCAGGGTCGCGGGGGCCAACGTCCTGACTTTC. Its protein product is CATSRSRVAGANVLTF.

This clone has just a few counts. The chain uses TRBV30 and TRBJ1-5; possible D gene TRBD1, 5 bases. CDR1 is GTSNPN, CDR2 SVGIG, per germline (reference sequence). Trimming removed 2 bases from V and 1 base from J, with 9 bases in between. The CDR3 contains 14 residues. CDR3 region: CAWSTTVSNQPQHF. The CDR3 DNA sequence: TGTGCCTGGAGTACGACAGTGAGCAATCAGCCCCAGCATTTT.

This clone was recorded once. The chain uses TRBV2 and TRBJ2-3; 7 bases are shared with TRBD2. In germline, CDR1 is SNHLY, CDR2 FYNNEI. The V gene end was trimmed by 0 bases and the J gene end by 2 bases; junction bases not matched to a gene: 11. The length of the CDR3 is 18 residues. The CDR3 DNA follows: TGTGCCAGCAGTGAAGCGGGGTTCGGGACTATCGACACAGATACGCAGTATTTT. Protein: CASSEAGFGTIDTDTQYF.

This clone showed up just once. The chain recombines TRBV4-1 with TRBJ2-6; no definite D call. Germline-derived CDR1 and CDR2 are MGHRA and YSYEKL. The CDR3 contains 16 residues. Trimming took off 4 bases at V and 0 bases at J, with 10 bases between the two ends. The CDR3 sequence: CASSPLAVSGANVLTF. In DNA form, the CDR3 reads TGCGCCAGCAGCCCACTGGCGGTCTCTGGGGCCAACGTCCTGACTTTC.

This clone was detected many times. The chain uses TRBV9 and TRBJ2-3; possible D gene TRBD1, 6 bases. Trimming took off 3 bases at V and 4 bases at J, with 15 bases between the two ends. Germline V gives CDR1 SGDLS, CDR2 YYNGEE. This CDR3 comprises 15 residues. This CDR3 reads CASSEGVEGPDTQYF. The CDR3 DNA reads TGTGCCAGCAGCGAGGGGGTTGAGGGGCCAGATACGCAGTATTTT.

The rearrangement uses TRBV5-5 and TRBJ1-4; D gene ambiguous. The CDR3 contains 15 residues. Trimming took off 0 bases at V and 0 bases at J, with 6 bases between the two ends. Germline values: CDR1 SGHKS, CDR2 YYEKEE (reference sequence). CDR3 nucleotides: TGTGCCAGCAGCTTGGAGGAGGCAACTAATGAAAAACTGTTTTTT. The encoded protein is CASSLEEATNEKLFF.

The chain has TRBV7-9 and TRBJ2-5, with D unresolved. The V gene lost 5 bases and the J gene lost 5 bases, with 12 bases spanning the gap. The CDR3 covers 13 residues. Germline V lookup: CDR1 SEHNR, CDR2 FQNEAQ (reference sequence). The CDR3 loop reads CASSQDGLETQYF. CDR3 DNA: TGTGCCAGCAGCCAAGATGGGCTCGAGACCCAGTACTTC.

The gene calls are TRBV7-9 and TRBJ2-1; TRBD1 is a possible D gene (6 bases). V lost 0 bases, J lost 6 bases, and 12 bases lay in between. Germline CDR1 and CDR2: SEHNR and FQNEAQ (reference sequence). The CDR3 sequence is 15 residues long. CDR3 nucleotide sequence: TGTGCCAGCAGCTTAGCAGGGGGTCTCTCCAATGAGCAGTTCTTC. It specifies CASSLAGGLSNEQFF.

This chain joins TRBV4-3 and TRBJ2-7; 14 bases line up with TRBD2. Germline CDR1 is LGHNA and CDR2 is YSLEER. V shed 0 bases and J 10 bases; nucleotides not matched to a gene: 5. The CDR3 sequence is 15 residues long. CDR3 sequence (DNA): TGCGCCAGCAGCCAAGACGGGACTAGCGGGGGCGATCAGTACTTC. The encoded protein is CASSQDGTSGGDQYF.

This rearrangement joins TRBV9 to TRBJ2-5; 10 nucleotides match TRBD2. Per germline, CDR1 SGDLS and CDR2 YYNGEE. CDR3 size: 17 residues. Trimming took 3 bases from V and 2 from J; bases not matched to a gene: 10. CDR3 DNA: TGTGCCAGCAGCGGTGAGCGGGGGGGAGAGAGACAAGAGACCCAGTACTTC. Its protein is CASSGERGGERQETQYF.

The V and J genes are TRBV23-1 and TRBJ2-3; TRBD2 agrees at 13 bases. TRBV23-1 is designated an ORF whose function remains uncertain. The trim removed 2 bases at V and 5 bases at J, leaving 7 bases unmatched. The CDR3 is made up of 17 amino acids. CDR3 in DNA: TGCGCCAGCAGTCAACATACTAGCGGGGGGGCAGAAGATACGCAGTATTTT. This encodes CASSQHTSGGAEDTQYF.

This clone was counted only a few times. The rearrangement joins TRBV30 to TRBJ2-1; 10 bases agree with TRBD1. The CDR3 runs 18 residues. Germline V CDR1 and CDR2: GTSNPN, SVGIG (reference sequence). The junction had 18 bases not matched to a gene; V was cut back by 2 bases and J by 8 bases. DNA of the CDR3: TGTGCCTGGAGTAGTAGGGGGACAGGGGACCTAAGAGACGATGAGCAGTTCTTC. Translation gives CAWSSRGTGDLRDDEQFF.

Within the sample, this clone is medium-sized (0.01 to 0.1%). The J gene is TRBJ2-7, the V gene TRBV6-5; D is possibly TRBD1 (5 bases). This CDR3 region has 12 residues. The V gene's germline CDR1 is MNHEY and CDR2 SVGAGI. The V end lost 8 bases, the J end lost 2 bases, and 10 bases lay between the germline ends. The CDR3 region has the DNA TGTGCCAGCGGGCAGGGCCCCTACGAGCAGTACTTC. It is translated as CASGQGPYEQYF.

This clone counts as large. The chain joins TRBV7-2 to TRBJ2-5, with 8 bases aligning to TRBD2. Germline V lookup: CDR1 SGHTA, CDR2 FQGNSA. J was trimmed by 1 base and V by 5 bases; bases with no gene match: 9. CDR3 length equals 16 residues. For the CDR3, the DNA is TGTGCCAGCAGCCCAACTTTTAGCGGGGTCCAAGAGACCCAGTACTTC. It specifies CASSPTFSGVQETQYF. The entire variable domain, with the rest obtained from reference TRBV7-2 and TRBJ2-5, is as follows: GAGVSQSPSNKVTEKGKDVELRCDPISGHTALYWYRQSLGQGLEFLIYFQGNSAPDKSGLPSDRFSAERTGGSVSTLTIQRTQQEDSAVYLCASSPTFSGVQETQYFGPGTRLLVL.

The chain carries TRBV27 and TRBJ2-1; 11 bases are shared with TRBD2. Germline lookup yields CDR1 MNHEY and CDR2 SMNVEV (reference sequence). The CDR3 is made up of 17 amino acids. V was pared by 5 bases and J by 2 bases, with 8 bases of the junction left unmatched. CDR3 region: CASSLIGTSGAYNEQFF. The CDR3 bases are TGTGCCAGCAGTCTCATTGGGACTAGCGGAGCCTACAATGAGCAGTTCTTC.

The chain links TRBV6-5 to TRBJ2-7; D tentatively reads TRBD1 or TRBD2 (5 bases each). The length of the CDR3 is 13 residues. Germline V lookup: CDR1 MNHEY, CDR2 SVGAGI. V shed 7 bases and J shed 7 bases, with 17 bases lying between them. The CDR3 region is CASTDMGEGEQYF. The CDR3 coding sequence is TGTGCCAGCACGGACATGGGGGAAGGAGAGCAGTACTTC.

This clone was detected only a few times. The rearrangement joins TRBV7-9 to TRBJ1-1, with D possibly TRBD1 on 6 matching bases. Germline-derived CDR1 and CDR2 are SEHNR and FQNEAQ (reference sequence). The CDR3 has 12 residues. Trimming took 5 bases from V and 8 from J, leaving 12 bases between them. CDR3 region: CASSPNRVEAFF. The CDR3 DNA follows: TGTGCCAGCAGCCCCAACAGGGTCGAAGCTTTCTTT. Filled out from reference TRBV7-9 and TRBJ1-1, the complete variable domain reads DTGVSQNPRHKITKRGQNVTFRCDPISEHNRLYWYRQTLGQGPEFLTYFQNEAQLEKSRLLSDRFSAERPKGSFSTLEIQRTEQGDSAMYLCASSPNRVEAFFGQGTRLTVV.

This chain joins TRBV30 and TRBJ1-2; no clear D gene. The V gene lost 3 bases and the J gene lost 8 bases, with 10 bases spanning the gap. The CDR3 is 11 amino acids. Germline loops: CDR1 GTSNPN, CDR2 SVGIG (reference sequence). The CDR3 nucleotides are TGTGCCTGGAGCCCTTCCCTAGGCTACACCTTC. The encoded protein is CAWSPSLGYTF. Together with reference TRBV30 and TRBJ1-2, the CDR3 gives the full variable domain: SQTIHQWPATLVQPVGSPLSLECTVEGTSNPNLYWYRQAAGRGLQLLFYSVGIGQISSEVPQNLSASRPQDRQFILSSKKLLLSDSGFYLCAWSPSLGYTFGSGTRLTVV.

The chain recombines TRBV2 with TRBJ2-3; 7 positions agree with TRBD2. Germline-derived CDR1 and CDR2 are SNHLY and FYNNEI. The V gene end was trimmed by 11 bases and the J gene end by 6 bases; junction bases not matched to a gene: 11. This CDR3 is built from 13 residues. CDR3 in amino acids: CADDRGGSDTQYF. CDR3 coding DNA: TGTGCCGATGATCGGGGAGGGTCCGATACGCAGTATTTT.

This clone was seen more than once but under ten times. The chain is built from TRBV6-1 and TRBJ1-1; no clear D gene. Trimming pared 1 base from V and 7 bases from J, leaving 7 bases between. Germline lookup yields CDR1 MNHNS and CDR2 SASEGT. The CDR3 sequence is 12 residues long. The CDR3 protein is CASSEGRIEAFF. The CDR3 DNA follows: TGTGCCAGCAGTGAAGGGCGGATTGAAGCTTTCTTT.

This chain connects TRBV7-9 to TRBJ1-2, with 9 bases lining up with TRBD1. Losses at the gene ends were 5 bases for V and 6 bases for J; bases not matched to a gene: 4. The CDR3 spans 13 residues. Germline V lookup: CDR1 SEHNR, CDR2 FQNEAQ (reference sequence). The DNA of the CDR3 is TGTGCCAGCAGCACACAGGGGGCGAATGGCTACACCTTC. It is translated as CASSTQGANGYTF.

The chain uses TRBV30 and TRBJ2-1; the D gene is possibly TRBD2 (6 bases). The CDR3 contains 14 residues. Germline V gives CDR1 GTSNPN, CDR2 SVGIG (reference sequence). V was clipped by 4 bases and J by 0 bases, with 10 bases between them. The CDR3 DNA reads TGTGCCTGGAAAAGCGGGTCCTCCTACAATGAGCAGTTCTTC. Residues: CAWKSGSSYNEQFF.

The chain is built from TRBV27 and TRBJ2-3; TRBD2 agrees at 10 bases. Germline CDR1 reads MNHEY; CDR2 reads SMNVEV (reference sequence). The CDR3 covers 14 residues. The V gene end was trimmed by 3 bases and the J gene end by 5 bases; junction bases not matched to a gene: 2. The CDR3 nucleotides are TGTGCCAGCAGTTTCCTAGCGGGAGTAGATACGCAGTATTTT. Translation gives CASSFLAGVDTQYF.

The chain combines TRBV6-5 with TRBJ2-7, with 7 bases fitting TRBD1. Germline V lookup: CDR1 MNHEY, CDR2 SVGAGI. V dropped 0 bases and J dropped 6; count of bases not matched to a gene: 11. The CDR3 loop spans 16 amino acids. The chain's CDR3 is CASSYSMVGGQGEQYF. The CDR3 nucleotides read TGTGCCAGCAGTTACTCGATGGTAGGGGGCCAAGGCGAGCAGTACTTC.

The chain uses TRBV5-1 and TRBJ1-1; D uncertain. The CDR3 is made up of 14 amino acids. With 4 bases removed from V and 3 bases from J, the gap between germline ends came to 13 bases. Germline CDR1 SGHRS, CDR2 YFSETQ. In nucleotides, the CDR3 is TGCGCCAGCAGCCTGAGGAACGGCTACACTGAAGCTTTCTTT. Translating gives CASSLRNGYTEAFF.

This clone was recorded a few times. The chain couples TRBV13 to TRBJ2-2; the D is unclear. There are 13 residues in the CDR3. Trimming removed 8 bases at V and 4 bases at J, with 11 bases between. Germline CDR1 and CDR2: PRHDT and FYEKMQ (reference sequence). The CDR3: CASGPWVTGELFF. CDR3 DNA sequence: TGTGCCAGCGGGCCCTGGGTCACCGGGGAGCTGTTTTTT.

The rearrangement joins TRBV6-4 to TRBJ2-1; 9 bases are a match to TRBD2. This CDR3 contains 15 residues. Germline V gene sequence: CDR1 MRHNA, CDR2 SNTAGT. V shed 2 bases, J shed 7 bases, and the junction held 6 bases outside the gene matches. The CDR3 DNA follows: TGTGCCAGCAGTGACGGAATAGCGGGAGTGAATGAGCAGTTCTTC. Protein: CASSDGIAGVNEQFF.